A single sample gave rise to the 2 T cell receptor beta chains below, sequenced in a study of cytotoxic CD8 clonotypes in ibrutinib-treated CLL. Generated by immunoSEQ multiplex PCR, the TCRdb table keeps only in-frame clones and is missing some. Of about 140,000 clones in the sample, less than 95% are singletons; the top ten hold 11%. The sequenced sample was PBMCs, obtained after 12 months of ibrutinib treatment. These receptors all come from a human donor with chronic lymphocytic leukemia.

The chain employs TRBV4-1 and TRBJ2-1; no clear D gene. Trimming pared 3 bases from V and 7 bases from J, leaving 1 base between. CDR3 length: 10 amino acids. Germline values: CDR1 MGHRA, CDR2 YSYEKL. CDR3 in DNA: TGCGCCAGCAGCCATAATGAGCAGTTCTTC. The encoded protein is CASSHNEQFF.

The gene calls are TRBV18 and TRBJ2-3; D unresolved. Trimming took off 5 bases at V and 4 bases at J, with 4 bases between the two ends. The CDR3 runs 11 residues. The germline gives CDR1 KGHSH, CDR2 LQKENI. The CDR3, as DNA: TGTGCCAGCTCAGATCCAGATACGCAGTATTTT. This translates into CASSDPDTQYF.